This T cell receptor beta chain is from a study of T cell responses to AZD1222 COVID-19 vaccine. Whole-study context: Pooling covered second doses at about 4 or about 12 weeks.

Trimming shortened V by 6 bases and J by 4 bases, and 9 bases separated the two germline ends. The CDR3 spans 12 residues. The germline CDR1 and CDR2 sequences are SGHAT and FQNNGV. Findings and limits, study-wide: A mostly white British donor set with more females was recruited, and clonal diversity was possibly underestimated. Recipients of AZD1222 seropositive at baseline numbered only six or seven.

The table came from immunoSEQ multiplex PCR; TCRdb's copy has only in-frame clones and leaves some out. In the table there are 110,000 to 150,000 clones, roughly 89% of which are singletons. In regard to this clone: No antigen is known for it.

The V and J genes are TRBV11-2 and TRBJ1-1, with D perhaps TRBD1 (6 bases). This receptor was taken from an adult in good health. Here the sequenced sample was peripheral blood, taken on day 0 of AZD1222 vaccination. In nucleotides, the CDR3 is TGTGCCAGCAGAAGGGGGGCCACTGAAGCTTTCTTT. Its translation is CASRRGATEAFF.